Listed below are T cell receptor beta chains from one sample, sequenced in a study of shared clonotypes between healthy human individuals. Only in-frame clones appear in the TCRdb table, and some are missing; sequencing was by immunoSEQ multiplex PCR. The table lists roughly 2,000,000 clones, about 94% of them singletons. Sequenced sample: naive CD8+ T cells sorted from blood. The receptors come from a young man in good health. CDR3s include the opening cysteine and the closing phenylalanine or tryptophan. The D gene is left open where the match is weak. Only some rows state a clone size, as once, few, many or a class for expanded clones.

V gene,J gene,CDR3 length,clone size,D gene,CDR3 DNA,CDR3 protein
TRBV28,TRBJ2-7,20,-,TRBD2,TGTGCCAGCAGTTTATCGCTAGCGGGGGGGTTTTATTCAGTAATCGACGAGCAGTACTTC,CASSLSLAGGFYSVIDEQYF
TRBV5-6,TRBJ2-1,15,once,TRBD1,TGTGCCAGCAGCTTGGGGCAGGGGGCCTACAATGAGCAGTTCTTC,CASSLGQGAYNEQFF
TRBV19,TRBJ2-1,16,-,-,TGTGCCAGTAGTATAGATGGGGCGTTGAAGTACAATGAGCAGTTCTTC,CASSIDGALKYNEQFF
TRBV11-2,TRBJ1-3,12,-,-,TGTGCCAGCAGCTTAATCGAAAACACCATATATTTT,CASSLIENTIYF
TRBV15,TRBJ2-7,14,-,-,TGTGCCACCAGCAGAGTGGGGGTTACCTACGAGCAGTACTTC,CATSRVGVTYEQYF
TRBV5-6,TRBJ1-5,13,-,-,TGTGCCAGCAGCTTGGGGTCTCTAGGGCCCCAGCATTTT,CASSLGSLGPQHF
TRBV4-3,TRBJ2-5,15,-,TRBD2,TGCGCCAGCAGCCAATCCGGACTAGCGGGCGAGACCCAGTACTTC,CASSQSGLAGETQYF
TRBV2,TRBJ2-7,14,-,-,TGTGCCAGCAGCGAAAACTTAGTCTCCTACGAGCAGTACTTC,CASSENLVSYEQYF
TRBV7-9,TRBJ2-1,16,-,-,TGTGCCAGCAGCTTAGCGCGGGACCCCCTCTACAATGAGCAGTTCTTC,CASSLARDPLYNEQFF
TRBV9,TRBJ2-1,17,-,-,TGTGCCAGCAGCGTTGGGGGGCAGGTTGGCTCCTACAATGAGCAGTTCTTC,CASSVGGQVGSYNEQFF
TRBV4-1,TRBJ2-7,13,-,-,TGCGCCAGCAGCCAAGTAGACGAACCTACGCAGTACTTC,CASSQVDEPTQYF
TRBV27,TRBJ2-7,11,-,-,TGTGCCAGCAGTTTTGGTATCGAGCAGTACTTC,CASSFGIEQYF
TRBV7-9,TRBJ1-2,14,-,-,TGTGCCAGCGACCCCGTAGGGGGAAACTATGGCTACACCTTC,CASDPVGGNYGYTF
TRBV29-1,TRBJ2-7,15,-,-,TGCAGCGTTGAAGGCCCCGGGGACCTCAATTACGAGCAGTACTTC,CSVEGPGDLNYEQYF
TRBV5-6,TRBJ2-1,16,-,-,TGTGCCAGCAGTTCCTGGGGGCCCAGTTTAACGCATGAGCAGTTCTTC,CASSSWGPSLTHEQFF
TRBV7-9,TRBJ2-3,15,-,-,TGTGCCAGCATCACGGGACGGGCCAGCACAGATACGCAGTATTTT,CASITGRASTDTQYF
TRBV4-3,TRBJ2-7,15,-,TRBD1,TGCGCCAGCAGCCAAGGAGGGACAGGGCCCCACGAGCAGTACTTC,CASSQGGTGPHEQYF
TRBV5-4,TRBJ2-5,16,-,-,TGTGCCAGCAGCTCATCAGGGGAGGGTGTTTTCGAGACCCAGTACTTC,CASSSSGEGVFETQYF
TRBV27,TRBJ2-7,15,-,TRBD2,TGTGCCAGCAGTATAGGACTAGCGGGAATTAACGAGCAGTACTTC,CASSIGLAGINEQYF
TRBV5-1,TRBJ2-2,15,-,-,TGCGCCAGCAGCTTGGAGACGATCAGCACCGGGGAGCTGTTTTTT,CASSLETISTGELFF
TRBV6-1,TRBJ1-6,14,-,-,TGTGCCAGCAGTCCTTTGGACACAAAGCCCCCCCTCCACTTT,CASSPLDTKPPLHF
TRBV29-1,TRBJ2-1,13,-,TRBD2,TGCAGCGTTGTAGCGGGAATATGGGGTGAGCAGTTCTTC,CSVVAGIWGEQFF
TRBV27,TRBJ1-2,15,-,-,TGTGCCAGCAGTTTTGGGCGGACGGATTCTTATGGCTACACCTTC,CASSFGRTDSYGYTF
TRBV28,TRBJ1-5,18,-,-,TGTGCCAGCAGTGCCGAACCCGGGACGGTCGTTAGCAATCAGCCCCAGCATTTT,CASSAEPGTVVSNQPQHF
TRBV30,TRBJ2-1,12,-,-,TGTGCCTGGAGTGTGGTGGGGAATGAGCAGTTCTTC,CAWSVVGNEQFF